This is a list of T cell receptor beta chains from one sample in a study of CD8 T cells in ankylosing spondylitis. From the 5' RACE reads, TCRdb called clonotypes with MiXCR, one entry per CDR3 protein. The sample records about 440,000 distinct CDR3 sequences, more than 15% being singletons. Source material: blood, either unsorted or a sorted T cell fraction (not recorded which). All receptors derive from a male donor with ankylosing spondylitis. The CDR3 runs from the conserved cysteine through the conserved F or W. The D gene is left open where the match is weak. The listing skips clone size in some rows; elsewhere it reads once, few, many or a size class.

cdr3_nt: TGTGCCAGCAGACTCCGGGACAGTTCCTACGAGCAGTACTTC; cdr3_aa: CASRLRDSSYEQYF; j_call: TRBJ2-7; v_call: TRBV6-1; d_call: TRBD1; clone_size: few
cdr3_nt: TGTGCCAGCAGCTTAAAACAGCACACTGAAGCTTTCTTT; cdr3_aa: CASSLKQHTEAFF; j_call: TRBJ1-1; v_call: TRBV7-9; d_call: .; clone_size: .
cdr3_nt: TGTGCCAGCAGCCGAAGGACTAGCCAGGCTGAGCAGTTCTTC; cdr3_aa: CASSRRTSQAEQFF; j_call: TRBJ2-1; v_call: TRBV16; d_call: TRBD2; clone_size: few
cdr3_nt: TGCGCCAGCACTAGGACGGATGAAAAAGGCTATGGCTACACCTTC; cdr3_aa: CASTRTDEKGYGYTF; j_call: TRBJ1-2; v_call: TRBV5-1; d_call: .; clone_size: many
cdr3_nt: TGTGCCAGCAGTTTAGATGGGACACCCCGAGAGACCCAGTACTTC; cdr3_aa: CASSLDGTPRETQYF; j_call: TRBJ2-5; v_call: TRBV12-3/TRBV12-4; d_call: .; clone_size: few
cdr3_nt: TGCAGCGCCGAGGACAGAGATACGCAGTATTTT; cdr3_aa: CSAEDRDTQYF; j_call: TRBJ2-3; v_call: TRBV29-1; d_call: .; clone_size: .
cdr3_nt: TGTGCCACCAGCACATGGGACGGATATAATTCACCCCTCCACTTT; cdr3_aa: CATSTWDGYNSPLHF; j_call: TRBJ1-6; v_call: TRBV15; d_call: .; clone_size: few
cdr3_nt: TGCAGTGCTAGAGGGCTAGCGGGAGCGGGTGAGCAGTTCTTC; cdr3_aa: CSARGLAGAGEQFF; j_call: TRBJ2-1; v_call: TRBV20-1; d_call: TRBD2; clone_size: .
cdr3_nt: TGCGCCACTTCAGGGGGCTTCTCCTACAATGAGCAGTTCTTC; cdr3_aa: CATSGGFSYNEQFF; j_call: TRBJ2-1; v_call: TRBV5-1; d_call: TRBD1; clone_size: .
cdr3_nt: TGTGCCAGCAGGCCCGGGCTAGCGGGAGACAATGAGCAGTTCTTC; cdr3_aa: CASRPGLAGDNEQFF; j_call: TRBJ2-1; v_call: TRBV5-6; d_call: TRBD2; clone_size: few
cdr3_nt: TGTGCCACCAGCAGAGCGGGCCGCGGCGGCACAGATACGCAGTATTTT; cdr3_aa: CATSRAGRGGTDTQYF; j_call: TRBJ2-3; v_call: TRBV15; d_call: .; clone_size: few
cdr3_nt: TGTGCCAGCAGGTCTCAGATCTACGAGCAGTACTTC; cdr3_aa: CASRSQIYEQYF; j_call: TRBJ2-7; v_call: TRBV2; d_call: .; clone_size: .
cdr3_nt: TGTGCCAGCAGCTTCCGGGACAGTGTGTCCTACGAGCAGTACTTC; cdr3_aa: CASSFRDSVSYEQYF; j_call: TRBJ2-7; v_call: TRBV12-3/TRBV12-4; d_call: TRBD1; clone_size: .
cdr3_nt: TGTGCCACCAGTGATAGGACAGGGGGGACCCAAGAGACCCAGTACTTC; cdr3_aa: CATSDRTGGTQETQYF; j_call: TRBJ2-5; v_call: TRBV24-1; d_call: TRBD1; clone_size: .
cdr3_nt: TGTGCCAGCAGTTTAAGCCCTTACCCTGAAGCTTTCTTT; cdr3_aa: CASSLSPYPEAFF; j_call: TRBJ1-1; v_call: TRBV12-3/TRBV12-4; d_call: .; clone_size: few